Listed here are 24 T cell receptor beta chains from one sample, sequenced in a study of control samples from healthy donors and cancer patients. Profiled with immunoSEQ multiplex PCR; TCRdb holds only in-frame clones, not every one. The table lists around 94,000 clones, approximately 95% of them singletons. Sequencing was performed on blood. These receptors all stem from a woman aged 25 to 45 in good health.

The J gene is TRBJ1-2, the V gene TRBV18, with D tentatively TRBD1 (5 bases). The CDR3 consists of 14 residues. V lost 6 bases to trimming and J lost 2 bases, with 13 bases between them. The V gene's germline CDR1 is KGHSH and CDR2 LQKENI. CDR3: CASSEGIRNYGYTF. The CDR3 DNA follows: TGTGCCAGCTCCGAGGGGATTCGCAACTATGGCTACACCTTC.

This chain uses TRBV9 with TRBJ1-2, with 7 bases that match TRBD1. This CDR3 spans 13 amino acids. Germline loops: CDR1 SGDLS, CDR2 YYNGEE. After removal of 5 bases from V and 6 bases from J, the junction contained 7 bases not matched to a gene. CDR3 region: CASSENQGDGYTF. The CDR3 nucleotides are TGTGCCAGCAGTGAAAATCAGGGGGATGGCTACACCTTC. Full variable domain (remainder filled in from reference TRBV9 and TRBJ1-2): DSGVTQTPKHLITATGQRVTLRCSPRSGDLSVYWYQQSLDQGLQFLIQYYNGEERAKGNILERFSAQQFPDLHSELNLSSLELGDSALYFCASSENQGDGYTFGSGTRLTVV.

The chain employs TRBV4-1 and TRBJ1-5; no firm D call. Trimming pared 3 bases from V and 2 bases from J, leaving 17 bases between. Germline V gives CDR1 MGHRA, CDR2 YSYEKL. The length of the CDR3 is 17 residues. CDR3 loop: CASSQAAERAGNQPQHF. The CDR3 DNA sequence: TGCGCCAGCAGCCAGGCGGCTGAGAGGGCCGGCAATCAGCCCCAGCATTTT.

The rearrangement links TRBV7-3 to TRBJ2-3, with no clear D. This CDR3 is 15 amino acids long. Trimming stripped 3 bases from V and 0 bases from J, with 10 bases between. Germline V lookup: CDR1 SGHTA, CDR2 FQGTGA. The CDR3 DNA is TGTGCCAGCAGCTTTAGACGAACTAGCACAGATACGCAGTATTTT. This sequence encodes CASSFRRTSTDTQYF. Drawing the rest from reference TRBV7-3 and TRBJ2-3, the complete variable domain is GAGVSQTPSNKVTEKGKYVELRCDPISGHTALYWYRQSLGQGPEFLIYFQGTGAADDSGLPNDRFFAVRPEGSVSTLKIQRTERGDSAVYLCASSFRRTSTDTQYFGPGTRLTVL.

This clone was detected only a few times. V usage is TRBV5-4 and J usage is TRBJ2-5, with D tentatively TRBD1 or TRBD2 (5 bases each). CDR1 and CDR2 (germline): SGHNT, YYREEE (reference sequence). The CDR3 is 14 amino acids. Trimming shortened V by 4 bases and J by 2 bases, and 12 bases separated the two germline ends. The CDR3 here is CASSRDLQQETQYF. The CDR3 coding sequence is TGTGCCAGCAGCAGGGACCTCCAACAAGAGACCCAGTACTTC.

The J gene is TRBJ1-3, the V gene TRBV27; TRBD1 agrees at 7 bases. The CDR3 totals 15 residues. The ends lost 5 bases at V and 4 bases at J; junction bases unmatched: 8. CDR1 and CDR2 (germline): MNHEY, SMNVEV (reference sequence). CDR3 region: CASSQESGGGNTIYF. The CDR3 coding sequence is TGTGCCAGCAGTCAAGAATCAGGGGGAGGAAACACCATATATTTT.

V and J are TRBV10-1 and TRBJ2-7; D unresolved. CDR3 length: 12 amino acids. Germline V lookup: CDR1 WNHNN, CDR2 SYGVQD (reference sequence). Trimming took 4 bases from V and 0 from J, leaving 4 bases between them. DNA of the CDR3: TGCGCCAGCAGTGTTAGCTCCTACGAGCAGTACTTC. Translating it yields CASSVSSYEQYF.

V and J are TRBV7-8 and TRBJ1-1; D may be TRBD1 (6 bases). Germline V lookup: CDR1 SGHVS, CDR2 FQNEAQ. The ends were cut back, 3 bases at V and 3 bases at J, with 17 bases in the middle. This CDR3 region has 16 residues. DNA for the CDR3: TGTGCCAGCAGCTTCGCTTTTGGGACATGGGACACTGAAGCTTTCTTT. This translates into CASSFAFGTWDTEAFF. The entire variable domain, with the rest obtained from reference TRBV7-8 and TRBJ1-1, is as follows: GAGVSQSPRYKVAKRGQDVALRCDPISGHVSLFWYQQALGQGPEFLTYFQNEAQLDKSGLPSDRFFAERPEGSVSTLKIQRTQQEDSAVYLCASSFAFGTWDTEAFFGQGTRLTVV.

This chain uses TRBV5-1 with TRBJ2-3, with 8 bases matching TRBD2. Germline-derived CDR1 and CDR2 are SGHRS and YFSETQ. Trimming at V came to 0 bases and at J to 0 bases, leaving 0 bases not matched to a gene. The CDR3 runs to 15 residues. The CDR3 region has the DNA TGCGCCAGCAGCTTGGCGGGGGGGAGCACAGATACGCAGTATTTT. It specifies CASSLAGGSTDTQYF.

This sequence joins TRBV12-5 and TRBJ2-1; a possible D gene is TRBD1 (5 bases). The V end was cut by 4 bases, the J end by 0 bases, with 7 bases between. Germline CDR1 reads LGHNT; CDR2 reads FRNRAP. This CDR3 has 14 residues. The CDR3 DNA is TGTGCTAGTGGTTATGACAGCTCCTACAATGAGCAGTTCTTC. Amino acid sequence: CASGYDSSYNEQFF.

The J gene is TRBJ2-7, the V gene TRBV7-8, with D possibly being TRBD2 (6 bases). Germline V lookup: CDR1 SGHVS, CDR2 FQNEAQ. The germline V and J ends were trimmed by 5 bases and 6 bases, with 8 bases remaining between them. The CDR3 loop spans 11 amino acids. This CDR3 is CASSEGGEQYF. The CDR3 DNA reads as TGTGCCAGCAGCGAGGGAGGCGAGCAGTACTTC.

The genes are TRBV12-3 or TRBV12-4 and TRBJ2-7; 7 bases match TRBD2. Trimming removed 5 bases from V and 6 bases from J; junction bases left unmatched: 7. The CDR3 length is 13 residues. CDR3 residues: CASSPGTIPEQYF. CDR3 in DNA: TGTGCCAGCAGTCCCGGGACTATCCCCGAGCAGTACTTC.

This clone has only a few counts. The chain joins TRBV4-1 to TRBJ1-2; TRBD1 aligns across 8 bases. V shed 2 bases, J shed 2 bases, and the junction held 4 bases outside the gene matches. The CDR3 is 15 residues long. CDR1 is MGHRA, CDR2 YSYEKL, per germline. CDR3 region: CASSQPQGVNYGYTF. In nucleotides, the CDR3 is TGCGCCAGCAGCCAACCACAGGGGGTAAACTATGGCTACACCTTC.

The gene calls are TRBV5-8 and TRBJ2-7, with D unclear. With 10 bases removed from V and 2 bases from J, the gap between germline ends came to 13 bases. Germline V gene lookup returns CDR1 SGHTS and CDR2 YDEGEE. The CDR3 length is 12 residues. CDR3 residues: CAPSLTPYEQYF. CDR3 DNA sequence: TGTGCCCCCAGCTTGACTCCCTACGAGCAGTACTTC.

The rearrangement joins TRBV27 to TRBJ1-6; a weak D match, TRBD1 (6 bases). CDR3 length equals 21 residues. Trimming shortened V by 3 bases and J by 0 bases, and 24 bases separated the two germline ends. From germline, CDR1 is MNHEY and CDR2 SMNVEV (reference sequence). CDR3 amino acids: CASSFGWGAGGHASYNSPLHF. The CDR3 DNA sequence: TGTGCCAGCAGTTTTGGGTGGGGAGCCGGGGGGCACGCCTCCTATAATTCACCCCTCCACTTT.

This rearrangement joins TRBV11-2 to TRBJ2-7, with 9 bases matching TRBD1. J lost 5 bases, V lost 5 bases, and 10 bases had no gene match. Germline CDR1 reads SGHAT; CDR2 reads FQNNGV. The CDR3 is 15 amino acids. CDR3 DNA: TGTGCCAGCAGCAAGACCGGGACAGGGACCCACGAGCAGTACTTC. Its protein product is CASSKTGTGTHEQYF.

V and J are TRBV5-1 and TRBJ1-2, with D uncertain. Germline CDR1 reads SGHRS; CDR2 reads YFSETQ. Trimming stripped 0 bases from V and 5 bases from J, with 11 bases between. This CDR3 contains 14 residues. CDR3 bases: TGCGCCAGCAGCTTGGGGGCCGCGTTTTATGGCTACACCTTC. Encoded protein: CASSLGAAFYGYTF.

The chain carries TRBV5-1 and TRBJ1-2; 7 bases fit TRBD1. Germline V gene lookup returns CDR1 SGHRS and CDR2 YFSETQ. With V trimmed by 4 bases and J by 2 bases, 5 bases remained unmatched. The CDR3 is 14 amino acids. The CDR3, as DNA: TGCGCCAGCAGCCTGGGACAGCCGAACTATGGCTACACCTTC. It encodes CASSLGQPNYGYTF.

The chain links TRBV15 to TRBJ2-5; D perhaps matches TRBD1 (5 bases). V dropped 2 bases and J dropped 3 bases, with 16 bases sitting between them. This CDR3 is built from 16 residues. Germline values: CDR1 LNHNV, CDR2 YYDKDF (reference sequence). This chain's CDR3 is CATSRRQQGPKETQYF. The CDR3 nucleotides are TGTGCCACCAGCAGAAGACAGCAAGGCCCAAAAGAGACCCAGTACTTC.

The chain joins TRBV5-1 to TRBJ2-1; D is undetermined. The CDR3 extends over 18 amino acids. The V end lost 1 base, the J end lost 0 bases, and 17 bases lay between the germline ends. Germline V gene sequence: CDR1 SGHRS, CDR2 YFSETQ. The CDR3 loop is CASSLKLNLLSSYNEQFF. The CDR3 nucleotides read TGCGCCAGCAGCTTGAAGCTCAATCTACTAAGCTCCTACAATGAGCAGTTCTTC.

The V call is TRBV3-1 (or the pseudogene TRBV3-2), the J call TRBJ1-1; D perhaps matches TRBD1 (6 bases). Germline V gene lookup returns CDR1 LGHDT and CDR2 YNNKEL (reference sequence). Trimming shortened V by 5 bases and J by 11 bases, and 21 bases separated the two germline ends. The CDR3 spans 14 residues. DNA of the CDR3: TGTGCCAGCAGCACACAACCCAACAGGGTCGTCGCTTTCTTT. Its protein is CASSTQPNRVVAFF.

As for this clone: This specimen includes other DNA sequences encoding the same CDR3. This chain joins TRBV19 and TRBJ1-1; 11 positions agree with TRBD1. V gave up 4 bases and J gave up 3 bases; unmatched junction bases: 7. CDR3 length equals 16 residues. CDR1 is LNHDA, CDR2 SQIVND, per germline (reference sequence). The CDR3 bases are TGTGCCAGTAGTAACAACCCGGGACAGGGGGACACTGAAGCTTTCTTT. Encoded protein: CASSNNPGQGDTEAFF.

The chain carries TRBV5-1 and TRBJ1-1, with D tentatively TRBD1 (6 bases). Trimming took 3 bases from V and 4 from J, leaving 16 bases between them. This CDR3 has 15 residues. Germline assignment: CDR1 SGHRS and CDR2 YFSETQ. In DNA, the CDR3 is TGCGCCAGCAGCTCCCCAACAGGGCCTGGCACTGAAGCTTTCTTT. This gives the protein CASSSPTGPGTEAFF.

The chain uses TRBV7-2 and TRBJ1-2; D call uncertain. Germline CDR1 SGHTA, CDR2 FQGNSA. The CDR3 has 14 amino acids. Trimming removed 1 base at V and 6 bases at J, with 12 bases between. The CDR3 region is CASSLGQRRDGYTF. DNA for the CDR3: TGTGCCAGCAGCTTAGGGCAACGTCGGGATGGCTACACCTTC.